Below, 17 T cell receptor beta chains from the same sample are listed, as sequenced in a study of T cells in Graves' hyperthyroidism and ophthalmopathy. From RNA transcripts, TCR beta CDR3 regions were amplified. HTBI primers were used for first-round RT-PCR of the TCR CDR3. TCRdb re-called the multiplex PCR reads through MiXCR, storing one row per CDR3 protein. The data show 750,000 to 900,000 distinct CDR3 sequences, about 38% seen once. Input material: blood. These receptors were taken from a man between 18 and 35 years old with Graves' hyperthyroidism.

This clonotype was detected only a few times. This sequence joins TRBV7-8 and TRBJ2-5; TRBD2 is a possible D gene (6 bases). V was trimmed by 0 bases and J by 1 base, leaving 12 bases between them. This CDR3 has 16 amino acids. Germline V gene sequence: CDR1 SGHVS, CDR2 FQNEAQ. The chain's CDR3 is CASSLAAGPPQETQYF. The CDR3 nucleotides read TGTGCCAGCAGCTTAGCGGCGGGACCCCCCCAAGAGACCCAGTACTTC. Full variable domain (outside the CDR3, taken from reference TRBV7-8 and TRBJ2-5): GAGVSQSPRYKVAKRGQDVALRCDPISGHVSLFWYQQALGQGPEFLTYFQNEAQLDKSGLPSDRFFAERPEGSVSTLKIQRTQQEDSAVYLCASSLAAGPPQETQYFGPGTRLLVL.

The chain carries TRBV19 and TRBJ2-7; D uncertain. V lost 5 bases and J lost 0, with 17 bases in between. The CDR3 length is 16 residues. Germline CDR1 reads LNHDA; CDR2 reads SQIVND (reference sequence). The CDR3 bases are TGTGCCAGTAGTCTTCGATCTGGAGCTCTCTCCTACGAGCAGTACTTC. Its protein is CASSLRSGALSYEQYF.

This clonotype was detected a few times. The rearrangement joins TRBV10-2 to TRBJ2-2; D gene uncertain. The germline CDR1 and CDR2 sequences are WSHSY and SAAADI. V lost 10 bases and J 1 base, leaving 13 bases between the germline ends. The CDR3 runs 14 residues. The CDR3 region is CATSRRRNTGELFF. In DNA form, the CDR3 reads TGCGCCACCTCCAGAAGGCGGAACACCGGGGAGCTGTTTTTT.

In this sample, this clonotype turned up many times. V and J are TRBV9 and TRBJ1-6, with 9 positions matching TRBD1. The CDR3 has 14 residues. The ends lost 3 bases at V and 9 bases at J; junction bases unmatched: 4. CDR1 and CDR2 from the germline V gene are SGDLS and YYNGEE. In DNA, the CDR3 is TGTGCCAGCAGCGATGGGACAGGGACTTCACCCCTCCACTTT. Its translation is CASSDGTGTSPLHF. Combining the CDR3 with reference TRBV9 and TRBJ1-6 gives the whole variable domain DSGVTQTPKHLITATGQRVTLRCSPRSGDLSVYWYQQSLDQGLQFLIQYYNGEERAKGNILERFSAQQFPDLHSELNLSSLELGDSALYFCASSDGTGTSPLHFGNGTRLTVT.

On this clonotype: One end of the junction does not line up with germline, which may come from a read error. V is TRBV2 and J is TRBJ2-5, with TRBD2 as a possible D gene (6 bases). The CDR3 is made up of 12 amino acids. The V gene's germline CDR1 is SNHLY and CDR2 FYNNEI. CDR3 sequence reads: CASSEGDGTHNF. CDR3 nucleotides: TGTGCCAGCAGTGAAGGGGACGGGACTCACAACTTC.

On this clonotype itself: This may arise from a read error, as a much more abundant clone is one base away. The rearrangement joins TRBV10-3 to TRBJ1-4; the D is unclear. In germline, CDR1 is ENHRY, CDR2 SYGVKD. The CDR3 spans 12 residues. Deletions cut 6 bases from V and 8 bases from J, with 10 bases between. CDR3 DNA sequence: TGTGCCATCAGCGAAAGGGAGGAAAAACTGTTTTTT. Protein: CAISEREEKLFF.

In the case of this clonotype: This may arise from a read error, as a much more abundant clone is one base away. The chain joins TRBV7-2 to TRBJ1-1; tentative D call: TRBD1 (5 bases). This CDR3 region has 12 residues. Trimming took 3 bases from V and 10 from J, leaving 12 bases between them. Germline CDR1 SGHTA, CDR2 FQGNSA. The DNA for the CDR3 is TGTGCCAGCAGCTTGAGACAGTCTCGAGCTTTCTTT. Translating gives CASSLRQSRAFF.

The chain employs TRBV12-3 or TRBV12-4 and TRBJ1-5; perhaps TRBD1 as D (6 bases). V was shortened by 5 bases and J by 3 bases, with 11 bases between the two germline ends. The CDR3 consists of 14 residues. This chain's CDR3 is CASSPGHLNQPQHF. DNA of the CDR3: TGTGCCAGCAGTCCGGGACATCTCAATCAGCCCCAGCATTTT.

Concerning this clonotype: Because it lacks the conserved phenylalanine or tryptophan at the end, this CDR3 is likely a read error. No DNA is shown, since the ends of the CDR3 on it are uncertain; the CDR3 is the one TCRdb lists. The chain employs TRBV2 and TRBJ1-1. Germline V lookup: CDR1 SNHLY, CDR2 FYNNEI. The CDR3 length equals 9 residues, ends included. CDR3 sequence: CASSSQVNY.

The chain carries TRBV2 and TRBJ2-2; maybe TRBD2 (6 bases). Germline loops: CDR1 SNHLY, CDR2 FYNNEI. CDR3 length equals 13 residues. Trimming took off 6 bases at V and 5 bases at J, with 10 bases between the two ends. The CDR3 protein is CASSRESTGELFF. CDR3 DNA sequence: TGTGCCAGCAGCCGGGAGTCTACCGGGGAGCTGTTTTTT.

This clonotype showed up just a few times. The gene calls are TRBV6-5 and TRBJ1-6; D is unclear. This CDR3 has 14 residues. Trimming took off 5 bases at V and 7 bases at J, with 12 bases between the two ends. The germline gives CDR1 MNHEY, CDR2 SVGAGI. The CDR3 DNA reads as TGTGCCAGCAGTGAGGGTGGCCTGAATTCACCCCTCCACTTT. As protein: CASSEGGLNSPLHF.

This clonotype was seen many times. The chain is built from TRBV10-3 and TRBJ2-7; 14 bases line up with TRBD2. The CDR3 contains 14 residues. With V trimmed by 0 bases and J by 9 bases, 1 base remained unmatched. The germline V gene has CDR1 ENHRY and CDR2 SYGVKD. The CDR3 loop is CAISESGLAGAQYF. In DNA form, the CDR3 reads TGTGCCATCAGTGAGTCGGGACTAGCGGGAGCGCAGTACTTC.

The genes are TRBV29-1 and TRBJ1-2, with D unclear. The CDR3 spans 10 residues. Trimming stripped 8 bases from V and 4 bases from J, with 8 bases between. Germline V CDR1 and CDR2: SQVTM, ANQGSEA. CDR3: CSSTAYGYTF. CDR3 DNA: TGCAGCTCCACAGCCTATGGCTACACCTTC.

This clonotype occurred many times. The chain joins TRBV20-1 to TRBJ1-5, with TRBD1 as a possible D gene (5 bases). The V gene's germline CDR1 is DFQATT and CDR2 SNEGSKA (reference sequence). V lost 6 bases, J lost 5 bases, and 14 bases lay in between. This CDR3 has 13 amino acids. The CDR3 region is CSASSEGDQPQHF. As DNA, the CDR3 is TGCAGTGCGTCGTCGGAAGGGGATCAGCCCCAGCATTTT.

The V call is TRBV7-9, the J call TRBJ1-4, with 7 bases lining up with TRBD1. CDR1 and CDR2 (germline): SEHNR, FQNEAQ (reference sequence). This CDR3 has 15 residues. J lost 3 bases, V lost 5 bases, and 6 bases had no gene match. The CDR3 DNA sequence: TGTGCCAGCAGCCCCGGACAGGCCTCTAATGAAAAACTGTTTTTT. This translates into CASSPGQASNEKLFF.

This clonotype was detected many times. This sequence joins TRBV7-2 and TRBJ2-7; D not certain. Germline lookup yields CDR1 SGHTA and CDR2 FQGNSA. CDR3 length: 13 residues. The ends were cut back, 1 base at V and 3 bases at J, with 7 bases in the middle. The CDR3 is CASSLGQIYEQYF. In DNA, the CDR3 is TGTGCCAGCAGCTTAGGGCAGATCTACGAGCAGTACTTC.

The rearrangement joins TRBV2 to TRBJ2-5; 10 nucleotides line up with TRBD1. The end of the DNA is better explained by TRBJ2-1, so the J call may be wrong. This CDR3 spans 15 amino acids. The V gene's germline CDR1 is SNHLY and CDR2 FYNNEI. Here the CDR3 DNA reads TGTGCCAGCAGTGGCCGGGACAGGGGAGGCGCCGAGCAGTTCTTC. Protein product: CASSGRDRGGAEQFF.